The following is a T cell receptor beta chain sequence with its context. Assay used: immunoSEQ multiplex PCR; TCRdb lists only in-frame clones, some missing. This table has about 200,000 clones, more than 85% appearing once. The CDR3 is 13 amino acids. V gave up 7 bases and J gave up 2 bases, with 11 bases separating them. Per the germline V gene, CDR1 is LNHDA and CDR2 is SQIVND (reference sequence). This specimen belongs to a study of blood T cell repertoires in COVID-19. Turning to the study itself: The study drew acute and convalescent COVID-19 samples from the United States, Italy and Spain.

The rearrangement uses TRBV19 and TRBJ1-1; D unclear. This receptor was obtained from a man aged 35-49 years with acute or convalescent COVID-19. Sequencing was performed on peripheral blood. DNA for the CDR3: TGTGCCAGTACCCGAGAGGGAAACACTGAAGCTTTCTTT. This translates into CASTREGNTEAFF.